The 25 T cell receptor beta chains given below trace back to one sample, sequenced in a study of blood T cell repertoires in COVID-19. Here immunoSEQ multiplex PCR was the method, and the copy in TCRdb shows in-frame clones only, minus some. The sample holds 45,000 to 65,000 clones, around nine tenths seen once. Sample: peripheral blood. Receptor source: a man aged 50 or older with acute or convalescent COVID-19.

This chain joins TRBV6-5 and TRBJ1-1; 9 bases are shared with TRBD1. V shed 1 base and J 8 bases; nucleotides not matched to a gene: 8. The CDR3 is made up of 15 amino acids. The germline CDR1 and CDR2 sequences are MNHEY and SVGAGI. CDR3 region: CASSYFQQGAREAFF. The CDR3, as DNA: TGTGCCAGCAGTTACTTCCAACAGGGGGCGCGGGAAGCTTTCTTT.

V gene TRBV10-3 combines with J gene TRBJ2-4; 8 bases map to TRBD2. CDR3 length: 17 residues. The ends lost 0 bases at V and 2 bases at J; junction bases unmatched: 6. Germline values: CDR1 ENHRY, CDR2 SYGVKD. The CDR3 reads CAISESRTSGSKNIQYF. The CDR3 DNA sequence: TGTGCCATCAGTGAGTCACGAACTAGCGGATCCAAAAACATTCAGTACTTC.

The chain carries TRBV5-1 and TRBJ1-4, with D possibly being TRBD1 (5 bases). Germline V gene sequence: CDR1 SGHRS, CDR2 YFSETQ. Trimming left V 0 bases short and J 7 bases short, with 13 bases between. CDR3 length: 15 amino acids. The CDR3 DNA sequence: TGCGCCAGCAGCTTGGAAGGCAGGGTGGCTGAAAAACTGTTTTTT. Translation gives CASSLEGRVAEKLFF.

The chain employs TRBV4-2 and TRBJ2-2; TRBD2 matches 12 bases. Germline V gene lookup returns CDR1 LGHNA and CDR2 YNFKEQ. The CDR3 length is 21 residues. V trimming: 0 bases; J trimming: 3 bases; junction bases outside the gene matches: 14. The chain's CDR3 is CASSQDKFRTSGVRDTGELFF. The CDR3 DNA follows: TGTGCCAGCAGCCAAGATAAATTCAGGACTAGCGGGGTCCGTGACACCGGGGAGCTGTTTTTT.

The CDR3 loop is CATSRDLAGGGNGYTF. The DNA of the CDR3 is TGTGCCACCAGCAGAGATCTTGCAGGGGGCGGGAATGGCTACACCTTC. The V gene is TRBV15, the J gene TRBJ1-2, with 8 bases identical to TRBD1. The CDR3 runs to 16 residues. The trim removed 0 bases at V and 6 bases at J, leaving 9 bases unmatched. Germline assignment: CDR1 LNHNV and CDR2 YYDKDF (reference sequence).

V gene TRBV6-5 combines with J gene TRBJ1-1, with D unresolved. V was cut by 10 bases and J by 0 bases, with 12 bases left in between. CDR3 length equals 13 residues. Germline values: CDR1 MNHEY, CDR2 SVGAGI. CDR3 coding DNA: TGTGCCACCACGGTGGGCGTGAACACTGAAGCTTTCTTT. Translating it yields CATTVGVNTEAFF.

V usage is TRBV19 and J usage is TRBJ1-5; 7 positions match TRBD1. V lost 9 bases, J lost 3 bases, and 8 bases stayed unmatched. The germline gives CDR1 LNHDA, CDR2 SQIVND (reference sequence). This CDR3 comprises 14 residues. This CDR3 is CARPDRPANQPQHF. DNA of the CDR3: TGTGCCAGGCCGGACAGGCCGGCCAATCAGCCCCAGCATTTT. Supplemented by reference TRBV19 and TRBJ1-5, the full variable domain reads DGGITQSPKYLFRKEGQNVTLSCEQNLNHDAMYWYRQDPGQGLRLIYYSQIVNDFQKGDIAEGYSVSREKKESFPLTVTSAQKNPTAFYLCARPDRPANQPQHFGDGTRLSIL.

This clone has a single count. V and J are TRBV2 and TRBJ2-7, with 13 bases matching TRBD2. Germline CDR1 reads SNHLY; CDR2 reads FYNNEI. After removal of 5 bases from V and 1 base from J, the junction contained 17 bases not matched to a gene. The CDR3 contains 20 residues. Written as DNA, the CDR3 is TGTGCCAGCAGTCCCGGGACAGGCAGAACGACTAGCGGGAGGTCCTACGAGCAGTACTTC. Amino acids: CASSPGTGRTTSGRSYEQYF.

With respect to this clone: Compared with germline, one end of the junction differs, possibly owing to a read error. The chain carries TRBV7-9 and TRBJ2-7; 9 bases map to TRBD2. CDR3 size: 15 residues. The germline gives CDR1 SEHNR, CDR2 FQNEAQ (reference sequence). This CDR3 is CASSPLAGLSDEQYF. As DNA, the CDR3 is TGTGCCAGCAGTCCTCTAGCGGGACTCTCCGACGAGCAGTACTTC.

The CDR3 reads CASSEGRSANTGELFF. The CDR3 DNA is TGTGCCAGCAGTGAAGGACGTAGCGCGAACACCGGGGAGCTGTTTTTT. The chain recombines TRBV25-1 with TRBJ2-2, with a weak D call TRBD2 (5 bases). V shed 2 bases and J shed 0 bases, with 10 bases lying between them. The CDR3 spans 16 residues. The V gene's germline CDR1 is MGHDK and CDR2 SYGVNS.

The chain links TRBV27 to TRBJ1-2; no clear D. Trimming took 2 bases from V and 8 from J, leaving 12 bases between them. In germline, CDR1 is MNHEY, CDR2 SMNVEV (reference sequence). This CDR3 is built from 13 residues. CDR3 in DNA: TGTGCCAGCAGTTTAGGGGAGGGCAGGGGCTACACCTTC. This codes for CASSLGEGRGYTF.

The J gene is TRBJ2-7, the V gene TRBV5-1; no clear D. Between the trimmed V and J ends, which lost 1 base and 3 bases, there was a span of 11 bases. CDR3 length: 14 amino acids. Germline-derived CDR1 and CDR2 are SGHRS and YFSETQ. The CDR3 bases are TGCGCCAGCAGCTTGTTTTCCGGTAGCTACGAGCAGTACTTC. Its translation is CASSLFSGSYEQYF.

CDR3 region: CASSFRRGLQETQYF. The CDR3 coding sequence is TGTGCCAGCAGTTTCAGGCGGGGACTCCAAGAGACCCAGTACTTC. V is TRBV6-2 or TRBV6-3 and J is TRBJ2-5, with D tentatively TRBD2 (6 bases). Germline CDR1 reads MNHEY; CDR2 reads SVGEGT. The CDR3 sequence is 15 residues long. V lost 4 bases, J lost 1 base, and 13 bases lay in between.

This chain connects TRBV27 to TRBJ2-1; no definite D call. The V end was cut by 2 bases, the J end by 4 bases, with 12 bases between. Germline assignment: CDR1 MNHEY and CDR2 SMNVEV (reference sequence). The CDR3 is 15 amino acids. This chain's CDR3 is CASSLGSKSYNEQFF. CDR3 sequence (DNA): TGTGCCAGCAGTTTAGGTAGTAAAAGTTACAATGAGCAGTTCTTC.

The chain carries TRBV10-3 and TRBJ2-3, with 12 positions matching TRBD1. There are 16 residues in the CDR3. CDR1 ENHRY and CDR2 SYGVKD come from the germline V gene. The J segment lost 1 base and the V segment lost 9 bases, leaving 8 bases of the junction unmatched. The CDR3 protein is CAILGQGATGTDTQYF. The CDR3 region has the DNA TGTGCCATATTGGGACAGGGGGCAACGGGCACAGATACGCAGTATTTT.

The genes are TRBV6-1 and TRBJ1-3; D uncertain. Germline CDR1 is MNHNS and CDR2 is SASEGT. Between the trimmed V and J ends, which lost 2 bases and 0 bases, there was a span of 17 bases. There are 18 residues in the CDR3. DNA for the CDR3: TGTGCCAGCAGTGAATCGGGGTTTCGGCAATACTCTGGAAACACCATATATTTT. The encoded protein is CASSESGFRQYSGNTIYF.

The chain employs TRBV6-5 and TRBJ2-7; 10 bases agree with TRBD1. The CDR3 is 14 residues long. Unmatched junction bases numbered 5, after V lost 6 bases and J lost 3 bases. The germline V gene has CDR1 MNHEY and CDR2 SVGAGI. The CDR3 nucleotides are TGTGCCAGCAGCCCCGGGACAGGGGTCTACGAGCAGTACTTC. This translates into CASSPGTGVYEQYF.

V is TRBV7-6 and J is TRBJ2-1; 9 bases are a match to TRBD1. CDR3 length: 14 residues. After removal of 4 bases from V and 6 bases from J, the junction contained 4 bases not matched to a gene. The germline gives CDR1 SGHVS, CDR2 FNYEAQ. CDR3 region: CASSSGQGINEQFF. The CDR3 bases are TGTGCCAGCAGCTCAGGACAGGGGATCAATGAGCAGTTCTTC.

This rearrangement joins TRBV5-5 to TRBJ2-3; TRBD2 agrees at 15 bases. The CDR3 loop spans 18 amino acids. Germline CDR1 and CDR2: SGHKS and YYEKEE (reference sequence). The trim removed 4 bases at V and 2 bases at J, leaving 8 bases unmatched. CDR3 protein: CASSTVWTSGRDTDTQYF. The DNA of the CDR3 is TGTGCCAGCAGCACCGTCTGGACTAGCGGGAGGGACACAGATACGCAGTATTTT.

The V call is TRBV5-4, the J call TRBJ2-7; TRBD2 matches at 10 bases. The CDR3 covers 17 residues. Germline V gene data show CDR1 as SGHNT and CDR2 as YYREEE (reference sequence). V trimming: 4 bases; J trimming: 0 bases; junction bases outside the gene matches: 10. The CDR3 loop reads CASSPGLAALSSYEQYF. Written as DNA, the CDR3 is TGTGCCAGCAGCCCTGGACTAGCGGCCCTGAGCTCCTACGAGCAGTACTTC.

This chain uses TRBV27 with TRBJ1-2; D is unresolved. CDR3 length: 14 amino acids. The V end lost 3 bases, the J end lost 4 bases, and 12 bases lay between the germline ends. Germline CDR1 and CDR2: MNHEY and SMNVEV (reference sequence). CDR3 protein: CASSFGYGVYGYTF. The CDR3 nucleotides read TGTGCCAGCAGTTTTGGGTACGGGGTCTATGGCTACACCTTC.

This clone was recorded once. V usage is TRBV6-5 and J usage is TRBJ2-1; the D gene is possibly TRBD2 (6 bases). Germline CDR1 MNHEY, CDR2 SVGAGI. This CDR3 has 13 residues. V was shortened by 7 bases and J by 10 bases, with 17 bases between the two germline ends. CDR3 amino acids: CASNLGPSGEQFF. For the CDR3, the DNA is TGTGCCAGCAACCTCGGCCCCAGCGGGGAGCAGTTCTTC.

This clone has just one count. The CDR3, as DNA: TGTGCCAGCAGTTACACAGGGATGAACACTGAAGCTTTCTTT. Protein product: CASSYTGMNTEAFF. The chain couples TRBV6-5 to TRBJ1-1; a possible D gene is TRBD1 (6 bases). This CDR3 spans 14 amino acids. Between the trimmed V and J ends, which lost 2 bases and 0 bases, there was a span of 7 bases. CDR1 MNHEY and CDR2 SVGAGI come from the germline V gene.

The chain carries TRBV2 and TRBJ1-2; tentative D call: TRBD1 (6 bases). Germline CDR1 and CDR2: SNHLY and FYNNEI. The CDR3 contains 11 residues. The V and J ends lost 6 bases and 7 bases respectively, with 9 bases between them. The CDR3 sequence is CASSARGGYTF. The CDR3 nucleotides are TGTGCCAGCAGCGCCAGGGGTGGCTACACCTTC.

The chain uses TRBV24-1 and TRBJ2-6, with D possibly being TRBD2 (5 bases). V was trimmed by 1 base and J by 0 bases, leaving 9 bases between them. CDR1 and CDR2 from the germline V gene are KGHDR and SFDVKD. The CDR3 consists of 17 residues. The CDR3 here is CATSDFGAGSGANVLTF. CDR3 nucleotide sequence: TGTGCCACCAGTGATTTTGGTGCGGGCTCTGGGGCCAACGTCCTGACTTTC.